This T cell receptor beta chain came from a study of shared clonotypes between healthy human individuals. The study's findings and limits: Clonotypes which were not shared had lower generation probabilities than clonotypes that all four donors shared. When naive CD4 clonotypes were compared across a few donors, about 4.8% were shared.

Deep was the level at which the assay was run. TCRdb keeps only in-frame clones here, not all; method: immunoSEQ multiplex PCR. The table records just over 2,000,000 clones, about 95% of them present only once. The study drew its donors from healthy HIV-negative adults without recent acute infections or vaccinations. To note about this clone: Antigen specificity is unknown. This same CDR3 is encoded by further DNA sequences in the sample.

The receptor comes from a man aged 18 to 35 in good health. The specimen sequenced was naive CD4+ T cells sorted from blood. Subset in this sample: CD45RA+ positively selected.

This CDR3 reads CASSPRGNTIYF. The CDR3 DNA reads as TGTGCCAGCAGCCCCAGAGGCAACACCATATATTTT. V gene TRBV7-9 combines with J gene TRBJ1-3, with D uncertain. Germline V gene lookup returns CDR1 SEHNR and CDR2 FQNEAQ (reference sequence). The V end was cut by 5 bases, the J end by 7 bases, with 9 bases between. This CDR3 has 12 residues. The entire variable domain, with the rest obtained from reference TRBV7-9 and TRBJ1-3, is as follows: DTGVSQNPRHKITKRGQNVTFRCDPISEHNRLYWYRQTLGQGPEFLTYFQNEAQLEKSRLLSDRFSAERPKGSFSTLEIQRTEQGDSAMYLCASSPRGNTIYFGEGSWLTVV.